This T cell receptor beta chain emerged from a study of blood T cells in healthy people across ages. Study-level points and caveats: Older age went with lower TCR beta diversity per million T cells, in a roughly linear way.

On this clonotype: What it recognizes is unknown.

Collection of ten milliliters of peripheral blood was performed for each donor. Alongside a J-beta primer mix, a sample-barcoded 5' primer served in a second PCR lasting 7 to 11 cycles. MiXCR, applied by TCRdb to the 5' RACE reads, yields one record per CDR3 protein. The table includes 600,000 to 850,000 distinct CDR3 sequences, roughly two fifths detected once. Per the germline V gene, CDR1 is MNHNY and CDR2 is SVGAGI (reference sequence). CDR3 length: 12 amino acids. V gave up 6 bases and J gave up 5 bases, with 11 bases separating them. The chain combines TRBV6-6 with TRBJ2-7; no firm D call. The sequence derives from a woman aged 60-75 years in good health. Sequences were obtained from blood. The DNA of the CDR3 is TGTGCCAGCAGCGACGGAGCAAACGAGCAGTACTTC. Translated, it gives CASSDGANEQYF.